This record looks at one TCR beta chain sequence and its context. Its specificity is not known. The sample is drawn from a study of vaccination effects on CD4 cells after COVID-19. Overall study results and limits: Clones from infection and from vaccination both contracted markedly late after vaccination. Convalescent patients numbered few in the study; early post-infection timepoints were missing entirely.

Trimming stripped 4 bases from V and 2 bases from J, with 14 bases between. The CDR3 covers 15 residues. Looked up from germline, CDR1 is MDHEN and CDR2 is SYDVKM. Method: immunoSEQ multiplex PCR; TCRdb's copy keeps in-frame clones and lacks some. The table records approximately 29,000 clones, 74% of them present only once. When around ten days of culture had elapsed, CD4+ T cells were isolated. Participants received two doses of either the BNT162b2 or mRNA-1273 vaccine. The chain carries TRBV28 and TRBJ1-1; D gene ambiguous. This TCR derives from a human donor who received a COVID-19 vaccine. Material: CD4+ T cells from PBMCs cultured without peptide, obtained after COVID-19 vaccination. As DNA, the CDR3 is TGTGCCAGCAGTTCAGTACTCCGGGCCAACACTGAAGCTTTCTTT. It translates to CASSSVLRANTEAFF.